These 26 T cell receptor beta chains share one sample of origin, sequenced in a study of lymphopenia after photon versus proton radiotherapy. The assay was immunoSEQ multiplex PCR, and TCRdb's table has in-frame clones only and misses some. The repertoire holds about 28,000 clones, with 81% as singletons. The source was peripheral blood, collected from a patient treated with photon-based radiotherapy. These receptors originate from a man aged 45 to 65 with gastric cancer.

V and J are TRBV10-3 and TRBJ1-4, with 11 bases aligning to TRBD1. The CDR3 spans 16 residues. Germline V gene data show CDR1 as ENHRY and CDR2 as SYGVKD. J lost 8 bases, V lost 3 bases, and 8 bases had no gene match. CDR3 residues: CAISDSGQGAEEKLFF. As DNA, the CDR3 is TGTGCCATCAGTGATTCAGGACAGGGGGCTGAAGAAAAACTGTTTTTT.

This chain connects TRBV10-3 to TRBJ1-1; no reliable D call. CDR3 length: 13 amino acids. V was trimmed by 9 bases and J by 1 base, leaving 12 bases between them. CDR1 ENHRY and CDR2 SYGVKD come from the germline V gene. The CDR3 sequence: CAMTLGWNTEAFF. DNA of the CDR3: TGTGCCATGACGCTTGGGTGGAACACTGAAGCTTTCTTT.

V usage is TRBV2 and J usage is TRBJ2-7; perhaps TRBD1 as D (7 bases). V was cut by 6 bases and J by 9 bases, with 15 bases left in between. The CDR3 covers 12 residues. The V gene's germline CDR1 is SNHLY and CDR2 FYNNEI. The DNA for the CDR3 is TGTGCCAGCAGCCAGGGGGGAGGCGGGCAGTACTTC. This sequence encodes CASSQGGGGQYF.

This chain uses TRBV6-1 with TRBJ2-7; D might be TRBD1 (6 bases). Trimming removed 4 bases at V and 0 bases at J, with 16 bases between. CDR1 is MNHNS, CDR2 SASEGT, per germline. The length of the CDR3 is 16 residues. This CDR3 reads CASSAPWTEVSYEQYF. CDR3 in DNA: TGTGCCAGCAGTGCACCTTGGACAGAAGTCTCCTACGAGCAGTACTTC.

J is TRBJ2-3 and V is TRBV6-1, with D uncertain. Trimming took 3 bases from V and 6 from J, leaving 13 bases between them. This CDR3 spans 14 amino acids. Per the germline V gene, CDR1 is MNHNS and CDR2 is SASEGT. The DNA for the CDR3 is TGTGCCAGCAGTGAGCACGAGAGTTCTGATACGCAGTATTTT. Translation gives CASSEHESSDTQYF.

There are a few counts of this clone. The CDR3 spells CASSEITSIRAGELFF. Written as DNA, the CDR3 is TGTGCCAGCAGTGAAATCACTAGCATAAGGGCCGGGGAGCTGTTTTTT. This chain links TRBV6-1 with TRBJ2-2, with TRBD2 as a possible D gene (6 bases). Germline loops: CDR1 MNHNS, CDR2 SASEGT. CDR3 length equals 16 residues. V lost 2 bases and J lost 6, with 16 bases in between.

This clone was seen more than once but under ten times. The chain is built from TRBV9 and TRBJ2-3; the match to TRBD1 covers 10 bases. Germline assignment: CDR1 SGDLS and CDR2 YYNGEE. This CDR3 has 18 amino acids. V lost 0 bases to trimming and J lost 6 bases; unmatched junction nucleotides: 13. CDR3 region: CASSVAQSGTGAWDTQYF. CDR3 nucleotides: TGTGCCAGCAGCGTAGCACAATCCGGGACAGGGGCTTGGGATACGCAGTATTTT.

CDR3 nucleotides: TGTGCCAGCAGCTTATATGGCACCATGTTGAACACTGAAGCTTTCTTT. As protein: CASSLYGTMLNTEAFF. V usage is TRBV7-3 and J usage is TRBJ1-1; no firm D call. Trimming removed 2 bases from V and 0 bases from J, with 13 bases in between. The length of the CDR3 is 16 residues. Per the germline V gene, CDR1 is SGHTA and CDR2 is FQGTGA.

CDR3 amino acids: CASSTERGPSTDTQYF. The CDR3 DNA is TGTGCCAGTAGTACTGAGCGGGGGCCGAGCACAGATACGCAGTATTTT. The rearrangement links TRBV19 to TRBJ2-3; 8 bases fit TRBD2. Unmatched junction bases numbered 6, after V lost 4 bases and J lost 0 bases. CDR3 length: 16 residues. Germline V gene sequence: CDR1 LNHDA, CDR2 SQIVND (reference sequence).

The CDR3 region has the DNA TGTGCCAGCTCACCGCAGTCTAACTATGGCTACACCTTC. Its translation is CASSPQSNYGYTF. The chain links TRBV18 to TRBJ1-2, with D unclear. The CDR3 spans 13 residues. Germline loops: CDR1 KGHSH, CDR2 LQKENI. V was clipped by 3 bases and J by 0 bases, with 5 bases between them.

The chain is built from TRBV9 and TRBJ2-7; D may be TRBD1 (6 bases). Germline V CDR1 and CDR2: SGDLS, YYNGEE. Trimming cost V 2 bases and J 4 bases, with 13 bases left between them. CDR3 length: 14 amino acids. CDR3 coding DNA: TGTGCCAGCAGCGTTATCCCGGGACATTACGAGCAGTACTTC. This encodes CASSVIPGHYEQYF. Combining the CDR3 with reference TRBV9 and TRBJ2-7 gives the whole variable domain DSGVTQTPKHLITATGQRVTLRCSPRSGDLSVYWYQQSLDQGLQFLIQYYNGEERAKGNILERFSAQQFPDLHSELNLSSLELGDSALYFCASSVIPGHYEQYFGPGTRLTVT.

The V call is TRBV18, the J call TRBJ1-2, with TRBD1 as a possible D gene (6 bases). The V end lost 3 bases, the J end lost 6 bases, and 20 bases lay between the germline ends. CDR1 is KGHSH and CDR2 is LQKENI in the germline V gene. There are 16 residues in the CDR3. The CDR3 region is CASSPPQRTVSNGYTF. The CDR3 DNA follows: TGTGCCAGCTCACCCCCTCAGAGGACAGTATCGAATGGCTACACCTTC.

V and J are TRBV7-7 and TRBJ2-5; D may be TRBD2 (6 bases). The CDR3 runs to 15 residues. The germline gives CDR1 SSHAT, CDR2 FNYEAQ (reference sequence). Trimming cost V 5 bases and J 5 bases, with 18 bases left between them. CDR3 bases: TGTGCCAGCAGCGCCGACCAAGCGGGTGGCGAGACCCAGTACTTC. This codes for CASSADQAGGETQYF.

This clone was observed a handful of times. The CDR3 sequence: CASSGQLGSGELFF. The CDR3 bases are TGTGCCAGCAGTGGACAGTTAGGGTCCGGGGAGCTGTTTTTT. This chain connects TRBV6-4 to TRBJ2-2; D is perhaps TRBD1 (5 bases). V was clipped by 4 bases and J by 6 bases, with 12 bases between them. CDR3 size: 14 residues. From germline, CDR1 is MRHNA and CDR2 SNTAGT.

The chain combines TRBV9 with TRBJ2-5; tentatively, D is TRBD2 (6 bases). V was pared by 2 bases and J by 5 bases, with 16 bases between. CDR1 and CDR2 from the germline V gene are SGDLS and YYNGEE. The CDR3 is made up of 15 amino acids. Here the CDR3 DNA reads TGTGCCAGCAGCGTTGGGACTGCAGGAGGCGAGACCCAGTACTTC. It is translated as CASSVGTAGGETQYF. The variable domain in full, completed from reference TRBV9 and TRBJ2-5, reads DSGVTQTPKHLITATGQRVTLRCSPRSGDLSVYWYQQSLDQGLQFLIQYYNGEERAKGNILERFSAQQFPDLHSELNLSSLELGDSALYFCASSVGTAGGETQYFGPGTRLLVL.

The chain carries TRBV2 and TRBJ1-5; unclear D gene. V lost 5 bases and J lost 7, with 12 bases in between. Germline-derived CDR1 and CDR2 are SNHLY and FYNNEI. This CDR3 has 13 residues. DNA of the CDR3: TGTGCCAGCAGTTGGAGTAGGCTCCAGCCCCAGCATTTT. It encodes CASSWSRLQPQHF.

This sequence joins TRBV13 and TRBJ1-4; D gene unclear. Germline V CDR1 and CDR2: PRHDT, FYEKMQ (reference sequence). The CDR3 totals 14 residues. Between the trimmed V and J ends, which lost 2 bases and 1 base, there was a span of 5 bases. Here the CDR3 reads CASSLTVTNEKLFF. CDR3 bases: TGTGCCAGCAGCTTAACGGTAACTAATGAAAAACTGTTTTTT.

The chain couples TRBV5-1 to TRBJ2-5; D may match TRBD1 or TRBD2 (6 bases each). The CDR3 extends over 15 amino acids. Trimming shortened V by 2 bases and J by 5 bases, and 16 bases separated the two germline ends. Germline V gives CDR1 SGHRS, CDR2 YFSETQ. The CDR3 here is CASSFWGADRETQYF. The CDR3 coding sequence is TGCGCCAGCAGCTTTTGGGGGGCTGATCGCGAGACCCAGTACTTC. Full variable domain (remainder filled in from reference TRBV5-1 and TRBJ2-5): KAGVTQTPRYLIKTRGQQVTLSCSPISGHRSVSWYQQTPGQGLQFLFEYFSETQRNKGNFPGRFSGRQFSNSRSEMNVSTLELGDSALYLCASSFWGADRETQYFGPGTRLLVL.

The rearrangement joins TRBV5-6 to TRBJ1-2; tentatively, D is TRBD1 (5 bases). The V end lost 2 bases, the J end lost 7 bases, and 12 bases lay between the germline ends. The CDR3 length is 13 residues. Germline V gene lookup returns CDR1 SGHDT and CDR2 YYEEEE. CDR3 DNA: TGTGCCAGCAGCTTCACCAGGGTTCGTGGCTACACCTTC. Encoded protein: CASSFTRVRGYTF.

This clone was observed a few times. The chain recombines TRBV30 with TRBJ1-2; no firm D call. V was cut by 4 bases and J by 8 bases, with 14 bases left in between. This CDR3 has 12 amino acids. Germline CDR1 GTSNPN, CDR2 SVGIG (reference sequence). The CDR3 coding sequence is TGTGCCTGGACCCGGACCCATGGAGGCTACACCTTC. This sequence encodes CAWTRTHGGYTF.

CDR3 in DNA: TGCGCCAGCAGCTCCAGGGGGCTGCGCACAGATACGCAGTATTTT. Residues: CASSSRGLRTDTQYF. The chain uses TRBV5-1 and TRBJ2-3, with 8 bases that match TRBD1. Germline CDR1 reads SGHRS; CDR2 reads YFSETQ. CDR3 length equals 15 residues. V lost 3 bases to trimming and J lost 1 base; unmatched junction nucleotides: 4.

The rearrangement joins TRBV14 to TRBJ1-5; maybe TRBD1 (5 bases). The CDR3 is 13 residues long. In germline, CDR1 is SGHDN, CDR2 FVKESK. The V end lost 3 bases, the J end lost 4 bases, and 7 bases lay between the germline ends. The CDR3 here is CASSHGGNQPQHF. The CDR3 DNA reads as TGTGCCAGCAGCCATGGGGGGAATCAGCCCCAGCATTTT.

In DNA form, the CDR3 reads TGTGCCAGCAGCTTAGGGTTCGCCGGGGAGCTGTTTTTT. It translates to CASSLGFAGELFF. The chain has TRBV11-3 and TRBJ2-2; unclear D gene. The CDR3 sequence is 13 residues long. The germline CDR1 and CDR2 sequences are SGHNT and YENEEA. V lost 1 base and J lost 6, with 6 bases in between.

The genes are TRBV18 and TRBJ2-5; D is unresolved. The J call may be in error: the DNA end matches TRBJ2-7 better. The CDR3 has 11 amino acids. Germline values: CDR1 KGHSH, CDR2 LQKENI. The CDR3 coding sequence is TGTGCCAGCTCCGACGGGCGCGAGCAGTACTTC. Amino acid sequence: CASSDGREQYF.

Details on this clone: Other nucleotide sequences in the sample specify the same CDR3. This sequence joins TRBV7-3 and TRBJ2-3; D remains ambiguous. Germline V CDR1 and CDR2: SGHTA, FQGTGA. This CDR3 spans 12 amino acids. Between the trimmed V and J ends, which lost 2 bases and 4 bases, there was a span of 4 bases. CDR3 coding DNA: TGTGCCAGCAGCTTAGGTGCAGATACGCAGTATTTT. Protein: CASSLGADTQYF.

The chain employs TRBV15 and TRBJ2-3, with 8 bases fitting TRBD2. Germline V lookup: CDR1 LNHNV, CDR2 YYDKDF (reference sequence). CDR3 length: 16 residues. V was pared by 3 bases and J by 2 bases, with 7 bases of the junction left unmatched. CDR3 amino acids: CATSSQTSGDTDTQYF. The CDR3 DNA sequence: TGTGCCACCAGCAGTCAAACTAGCGGCGACACAGATACGCAGTATTTT.